These 6 T cell receptor beta chains were all obtained from the same sample, sequenced in a study of blood T cell repertoires in COVID-19. The repertoire was sequenced with immunoSEQ multiplex PCR; TCRdb's copy has only in-frame clones and lacks some. This sample has a few hundred thousand clones, with just over 85% found just once. Sequences were obtained from PBMCs or T cells enriched from blood (not recorded which). The receptor source for this set is a woman aged 40 to 50 with acute COVID-19.

The chain links TRBV9 to TRBJ1-6, with D possibly being TRBD1 (5 bases). Germline CDR1 reads SGDLS; CDR2 reads YYNGEE. This CDR3 has 16 amino acids. V shed 0 bases and J shed 10 bases, with 17 bases lying between them. The CDR3 DNA sequence: TGTGCCAGCAGCGTAGGCGCATGGGGGGTCGGGTCACCCCTCCACTTT. It translates to CASSVGAWGVGSPLHF. The full variable domain, in which reference TRBV9 and TRBJ1-6 provide the parts outside the CDR3, is DSGVTQTPKHLITATGQRVTLRCSPRSGDLSVYWYQQSLDQGLQFLIQYYNGEERAKGNILERFSAQQFPDLHSELNLSSLELGDSALYFCASSVGAWGVGSPLHFGNGTRLTVT.

A single count supports this clone. The chain joins TRBV6-2 or TRBV6-3 to TRBJ2-7; TRBD1 might be the D (5 bases). The V and J ends lost 2 bases and 9 bases respectively, with 23 bases between them. The germline V gene encodes CDR1 MNHEY and CDR2 SVGEGT. The CDR3 spans 16 residues. The CDR3 reads CASSYPRAKGVAVQYF. DNA of the CDR3: TGTGCCAGCAGTTACCCGAGAGCTAAAGGGGTCGCGGTGCAGTACTTC.

The chain is built from TRBV15 and TRBJ2-7; 8 bases fit TRBD1. Trimming cost V 4 bases and J 4 bases; bases outside gene matches: 3. The CDR3 contains 13 residues. Per the germline V gene, CDR1 is LNHNV and CDR2 is YYDKDF (reference sequence). The CDR3 here is CATSNRGSYEQYF. CDR3 DNA: TGTGCCACCAGCAACAGGGGGTCTTACGAGCAGTACTTC.

This clone was counted between two and nine times. Here the CDR3 DNA reads TGTGCCAGCTCACCACTACTCGGAGGGGCAGCATTCAATGAAAAACTGTTTTTT. It specifies CASSPLLGGAAFNEKLFF. J is TRBJ1-4 and V is TRBV18, with a tentative D call TRBD1 (5 bases). The V end was cut by 1 base, the J end by 5 bases, with 20 bases between. Per the germline V gene, CDR1 is KGHSH and CDR2 is LQKENI. This CDR3 comprises 18 residues.

The chain is built from TRBV2 and TRBJ2-5, with 7 positions matching TRBD1. The CDR3 is made up of 15 amino acids. Germline trimming cut 5 bases from V and 1 base from J; bases unmatched to any gene: 7. Per germline, CDR1 SNHLY and CDR2 FYNNEI. The CDR3 nucleotides are TGTGCCAGCAGTTTGGACAGGACCTTCCAAGAGACCCAGTACTTC. Protein: CASSLDRTFQETQYF.

The sample holds many counts of this clone. This chain uses TRBV12-5 with TRBJ1-2, with D unresolved. The V and J ends lost 3 bases and 8 bases respectively, with 7 bases between them. The CDR3 loop spans 11 amino acids. The germline V gene has CDR1 LGHNT and CDR2 FRNRAP. DNA for the CDR3: TGTGCTAGTGGTTTTGGAGGGGGCTACACCTTC. This translates into CASGFGGGYTF.